Each of the 18 T cell receptor beta chains below was sequenced from the same sample in a study of blood T cell repertoires in COVID-19. Measured with immunoSEQ multiplex PCR; TCRdb has only the in-frame clones, and not every one. The table shows roughly 150,000 clones, with 89% occurring only once. Sequenced input: peripheral blood. Receptors originate from a man aged 55 to 70 with acute or convalescent COVID-19.

The chain combines TRBV6-2 or TRBV6-3 with TRBJ2-1; 8 bases align to TRBD2. J was trimmed by 7 bases and V by 0 bases; bases with no gene match: 8. The germline CDR1 and CDR2 sequences are MNHEY and SVGEGT. This CDR3 contains 16 residues. CDR3 sequence reads: CASSYSNRRGVNEQFF. The CDR3 DNA reads TGTGCCAGCAGTTACTCGAATAGGCGGGGGGTTAATGAGCAGTTCTTC.

V usage is TRBV18 and J usage is TRBJ2-2, with a weak D call TRBD1 (6 bases). V was cut by 6 bases and J by 4 bases, with 18 bases left in between. The germline V gene has CDR1 KGHSH and CDR2 LQKENI. The CDR3 extends over 16 amino acids. CDR3 nucleotide sequence: TGTGCCAGCTCCCTATTCGCCGCAGGGGTCACCGGGGAGCTGTTTTTT. Translating it yields CASSLFAAGVTGELFF.

This sequence joins TRBV15 and TRBJ2-5; maybe TRBD2 (6 bases). Per germline, CDR1 LNHNV and CDR2 YYDKDF (reference sequence). This CDR3 is 15 amino acids long. With 1 base removed from V and 4 bases from J, the gap between germline ends came to 13 bases. The CDR3 DNA reads as TGTGCCACCAGCAGAGGGGAGGTTAATAGAGAGACCCAGTACTTC. This gives the protein CATSRGEVNRETQYF.

The V call is TRBV25-1, the J call TRBJ1-3; D is unresolved. This CDR3 has 14 residues. Germline-derived CDR1 and CDR2 are MGHDK and SYGVNS. Trimming took off 8 bases at V and 0 bases at J, with 11 bases between the two ends. CDR3 in DNA: TGTGCCAGCTCACCGGGGAACTCTGGAAACACCATATATTTT. Encoded protein: CASSPGNSGNTIYF.

The genes are TRBV24-1 and TRBJ1-4, with D hard to call. V lost 4 bases, J lost 5 bases, and 4 bases lay in between. In germline, CDR1 is KGHDR, CDR2 SFDVKD. The CDR3 length is 12 residues. CDR3 residues: CATSDTNEKLFF. CDR3 DNA sequence: TGTGCCACCAGTGACACAAATGAAAAACTGTTTTTT.

This CDR3 is CASTPSSAGGGTEAFF. CDR3 bases: TGTGCCAGCACCCCTAGCTCGGCAGGGGGCGGGACTGAAGCTTTCTTT. J is TRBJ1-1 and V is TRBV7-2; TRBD1 aligns across 8 bases. This CDR3 comprises 16 residues. From germline, CDR1 is SGHTA and CDR2 FQGNSA. J gave up 5 bases and V 7 bases, and 15 bases lay outside the gene matches.

The count of this clone is one. The chain has TRBV6-5 and TRBJ1-1; D might be TRBD1 (6 bases). The germline gives CDR1 MNHEY, CDR2 SVGAGI. Deletions cut 0 bases from V and 11 bases from J, with 13 bases between. The CDR3 is made up of 13 amino acids. The CDR3 nucleotides read TGTGCCAGCAGTTACTCGGGGCGGGGGCCGGCTTTCTTT. It specifies CASSYSGRGPAFF.

The V and J genes are TRBV29-1 and TRBJ2-7; no reliable D call. The V gene's germline CDR1 is SQVTM and CDR2 ANQGSEA. The V end was cut by 2 bases, the J end by 8 bases, with 10 bases between. The CDR3 is 11 amino acids. The CDR3 DNA is TGCAGCGTTGAACTTACAGAAAAGCAGTACTTC. Translated, it gives CSVELTEKQYF.

The rearrangement links TRBV5-1 to TRBJ1-3, with D possibly being TRBD1 (5 bases). V was trimmed by 1 base and J by 0 bases, leaving 11 bases between them. This CDR3 region has 16 residues. Germline-derived CDR1 and CDR2 are SGHRS and YFSETQ. CDR3 sequence (DNA): TGCGCCAGCAGCTTGCGGCAGGGCGTCTCTGGAAACACCATATATTTT. Its protein is CASSLRQGVSGNTIYF.

This chain connects TRBV2 to TRBJ1-1, with D possibly TRBD1 on 5 matching bases. The CDR3 has 14 amino acids. The germline V gene has CDR1 SNHLY and CDR2 FYNNEI. Trimming pared 7 bases from V and 1 base from J, leaving 13 bases between. CDR3 loop: CASTRAGSNTEAFF. DNA of the CDR3: TGTGCCAGCACTCGGGCAGGGTCGAACACTGAAGCTTTCTTT.

The chain uses TRBV30 and TRBJ1-3, with a possible D match to TRBD1 (6 bases). Germline lookup yields CDR1 GTSNPN and CDR2 SVGIG (reference sequence). There are 13 residues in the CDR3. Written as DNA, the CDR3 is TGTGCTTCGATCAGGGGCTCTGGAAACACCATATATTTT. Translating gives CASIRGSGNTIYF.

This clone was seen just once. The chain uses TRBV7-9 and TRBJ1-4, with 7 bases matching TRBD1. The junction had 9 bases not matched to a gene; V was cut back by 1 base and J by 4 bases. The CDR3 totals 17 residues. The germline gives CDR1 SEHNR, CDR2 FQNEAQ (reference sequence). CDR3 coding DNA: TGTGCCAGCAGCTTAGGTCGAATGACAGGGTTTAATGAAAAACTGTTTTTT. It specifies CASSLGRMTGFNEKLFF.

The chain links TRBV30 to TRBJ1-2; 7 bases align to TRBD1. The CDR3 extends over 14 amino acids. V gave up 3 bases and J gave up 8 bases; unmatched junction bases: 12. CDR1 is GTSNPN, CDR2 SVGIG, per germline (reference sequence). This chain's CDR3 is CAWRPPGGLGGYTF. CDR3 DNA sequence: TGTGCCTGGAGGCCCCCAGGGGGTTTGGGAGGCTACACCTTC.

J is TRBJ1-3 and V is TRBV29-1; D perhaps matches TRBD1 (5 bases). CDR1 is SQVTM, CDR2 ANQGSEA, per germline. Trimming took off 4 bases at V and 0 bases at J, with 7 bases between the two ends. CDR3 size: 13 residues. CDR3: CSVGQNSGNTIYF. The CDR3 DNA sequence: TGCAGCGTTGGACAGAACTCTGGAAACACCATATATTTT.

This clone has only one observation. V gene TRBV4-2 combines with J gene TRBJ2-1, with D possibly being TRBD2 (5 bases). Between the trimmed V and J ends, which lost 1 base and 5 bases, there was a span of 12 bases. The CDR3 is made up of 15 amino acids. Germline CDR1 LGHNA, CDR2 YNFKEQ. The CDR3 loop reads CASSQAQVGDNEQFF. The CDR3 nucleotides are TGTGCCAGCAGCCAAGCGCAGGTGGGAGACAATGAGCAGTTCTTC.

The CDR3 reads CATVREEPSTDTQYF. CDR3 in DNA: TGCGCCACGGTTAGGGAGGAGCCGAGCACAGATACGCAGTATTTT. The chain links TRBV10-1 to TRBJ2-3; weak D call: TRBD2 (6 bases). Germline loops: CDR1 WNHNN, CDR2 SYGVQD (reference sequence). V was pared by 10 bases and J by 0 bases, with 17 bases between. This CDR3 has 15 amino acids.

V gene TRBV6-1 combines with J gene TRBJ1-4, with a possible D match to TRBD1 (6 bases). The CDR3 sequence is 15 residues long. V lost 2 bases and J 0 bases, leaving 7 bases between the germline ends. Germline lookup yields CDR1 MNHNS and CDR2 SASEGT. The CDR3 DNA follows: TGTGCCAGCAGTGAACGACAGGCAACTAATGAAAAACTGTTTTTT. Residues: CASSERQATNEKLFF.

The chain combines TRBV2 with TRBJ1-2; tentatively, D is TRBD1 (5 bases). Germline-derived CDR1 and CDR2 are SNHLY and FYNNEI. The ends were cut back, 7 bases at V and 1 base at J, with 10 bases in the middle. CDR3 size: 13 residues. CDR3 DNA: TGTGCCAGCACTTTAAGGGGTAACTATGGCTACACCTTC. It encodes CASTLRGNYGYTF. The whole variable domain, remainder taken from reference TRBV2 and TRBJ1-2, is EPEVTQTPSHQVTQMGQEVILRCVPISNHLYFYWYRQILGQKVEFLVSFYNNEISEKSEIFDDQFSVERPDGSNFTLKIRSTKLEDSAMYFCASTLRGNYGYTFGSGTRLTVV.